This T cell receptor (beta chain) came from a study of cytotoxic CD8 clonotypes in ibrutinib-treated CLL. Turning to the study itself: Among the patients, 10 to 11 presented as relapsed/refractory and about 15 as treatment-naive; around 18 showed unmutated IGHV. Response sampling occurred after a median 12 months of treatment (range 6 to 36). Study-level results: The study sampled sustained-remission and progressing patients at different times.

Generated by immunoSEQ multiplex PCR, the TCRdb table keeps only in-frame clones and is missing some. The table has 250,000 to 350,000 clones, roughly three quarters seen once. About this clone: Its antigen is unknown.

The clonotype comes from a human donor with chronic lymphocytic leukemia. Source: PBMCs, taken at disease progression, from a patient treated with ibrutinib.

CDR3: CASSRGPFQEQFF. CDR3 bases: TGTGCCAGCAGCCGGGGCCCCTTCCAGGAGCAGTTCTTC. The J gene is TRBJ2-1, the V gene TRBV11-3; D may match TRBD1 or TRBD2 (5 bases each). The CDR3 covers 13 residues. The V gene's germline CDR1 is SGHNT and CDR2 YENEEA. Trimming took 5 bases from V and 10 from J, leaving 15 bases between them.